The sequence of this T cell receptor beta chain was determined in a study of blood T cell repertoires in COVID-19. Turning to the study itself: Acute and convalescent COVID-19 specimens originated in the United States, Italy and Spain.

Per the germline V gene, CDR1 is KGHSH and CDR2 is LQKENI. V lost 4 bases, J lost 0 bases, and 1 base stayed unmatched. The CDR3 is 14 residues long. Source study methods: The assay estimated nucleated cells by amplifying reference gene primers. Clones were read by immunoSEQ multiplex PCR, and TCRdb kept only the in-frame ones, dropping some. V and J calls plus clone size are reproduced from that table; the DNA served to infer D and trimming. The sample consists of under 250,000 clones, 85% to 90% of them appearing once. Those enrolled in Seattle joined during active infection and were followed longitudinally afterward.

This clonotype originated in a middle-aged man with COVID-19, enrolled during active disease. The specimen sequenced was peripheral blood. The chain uses TRBV18 and TRBJ2-3; 7 positions agree with TRBD1. CDR3 sequence reads: CASSQGQSTDTQYF. CDR3 coding DNA: TGTGCCAGCTCACAGGGACAGAGCACAGATACGCAGTATTTT.